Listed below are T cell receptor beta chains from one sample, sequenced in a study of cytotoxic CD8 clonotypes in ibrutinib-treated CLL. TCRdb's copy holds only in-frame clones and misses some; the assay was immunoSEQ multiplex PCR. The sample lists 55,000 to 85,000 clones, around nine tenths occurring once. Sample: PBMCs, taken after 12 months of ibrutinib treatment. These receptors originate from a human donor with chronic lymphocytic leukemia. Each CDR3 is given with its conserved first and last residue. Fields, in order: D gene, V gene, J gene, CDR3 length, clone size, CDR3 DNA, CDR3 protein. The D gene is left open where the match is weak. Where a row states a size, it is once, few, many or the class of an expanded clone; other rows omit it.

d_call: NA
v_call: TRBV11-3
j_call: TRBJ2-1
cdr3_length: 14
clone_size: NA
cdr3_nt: TGTGCCAGCAGCTTAAATCTAAACTACAATGAGCAGTTCTTC
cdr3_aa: CASSLNLNYNEQFF

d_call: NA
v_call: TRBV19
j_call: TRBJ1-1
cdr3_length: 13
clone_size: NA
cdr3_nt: TGTGCCAGTAGTTCAGGAATGTACACTGAAGCTTTCTTT
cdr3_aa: CASSSGMYTEAFF

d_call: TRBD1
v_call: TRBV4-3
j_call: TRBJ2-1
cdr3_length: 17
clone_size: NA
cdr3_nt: TGCGCCAGCAGCCAAGACCGGACAGGGGGCCCCTACAATGAGCAGTTCTTC
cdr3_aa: CASSQDRTGGPYNEQFF

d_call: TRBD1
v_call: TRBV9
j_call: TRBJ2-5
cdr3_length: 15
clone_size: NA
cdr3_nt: TGTGCCAGCAGCCCCACAGGGGGCTGGGGGGAGACCCAGTACTTC
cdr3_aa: CASSPTGGWGETQYF

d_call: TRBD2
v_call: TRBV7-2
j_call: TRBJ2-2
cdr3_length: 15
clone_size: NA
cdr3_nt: TGTGCCAGCAGCTTGAGCGGGAGAAGCACCGGGGAGCTGTTTTTT
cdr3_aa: CASSLSGRSTGELFF

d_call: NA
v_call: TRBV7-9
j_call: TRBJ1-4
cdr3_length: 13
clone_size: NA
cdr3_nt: TGTGCCAGCAGCTTAGCAGGGAATGAAAAACTGTTTTTT
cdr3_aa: CASSLAGNEKLFF

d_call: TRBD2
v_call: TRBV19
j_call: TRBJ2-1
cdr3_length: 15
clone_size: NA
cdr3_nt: TGTGCCAGTAGCGGAGGACTAGCGGGTTACAATGAGCAGTTCTTC
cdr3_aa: CASSGGLAGYNEQFF

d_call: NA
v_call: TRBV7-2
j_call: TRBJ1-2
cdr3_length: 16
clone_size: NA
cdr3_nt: TGTGCCAGCAGCTTAGATTCCAGTCGGGGTCCCTATGGCTACACCTTC
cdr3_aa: CASSLDSSRGPYGYTF

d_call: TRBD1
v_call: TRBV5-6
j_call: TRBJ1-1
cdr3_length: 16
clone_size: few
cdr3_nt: TGTGCCAGCAGACTAAGGTTCGGACAGGGGGATTCTGAAGCTTTCTTT
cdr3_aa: CASRLRFGQGDSEAFF

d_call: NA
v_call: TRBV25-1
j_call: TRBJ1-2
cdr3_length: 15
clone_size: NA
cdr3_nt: TGTGCCAGCAGTCCTACGGAGGGGATCTCTTATGGCTACACCTTC
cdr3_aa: CASSPTEGISYGYTF

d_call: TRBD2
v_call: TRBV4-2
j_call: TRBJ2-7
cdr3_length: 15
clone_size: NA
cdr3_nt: TGTGCCAGCAGCCAAGAGACTAGCGGGAGTTACGAGCAGTACTTC
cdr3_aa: CASSQETSGSYEQYF

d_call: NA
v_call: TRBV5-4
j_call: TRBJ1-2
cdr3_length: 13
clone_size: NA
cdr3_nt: TGTGCCAGCAGCTTGGGGACAAGCTATGGCTACACCTTC
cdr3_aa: CASSLGTSYGYTF

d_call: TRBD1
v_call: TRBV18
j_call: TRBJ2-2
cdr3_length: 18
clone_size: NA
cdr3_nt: TGTGCCAGCTCACCACTCCGGGACAGGGGGCAATTCACCGGGGAGCTGTTTTTT
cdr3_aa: CASSPLRDRGQFTGELFF

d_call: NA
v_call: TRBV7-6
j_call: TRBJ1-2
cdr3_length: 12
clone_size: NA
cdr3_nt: TGTGCCAGCAGCCCAGCGTCAGGTGTAATCACCTTC
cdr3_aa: CASSPASGVITF

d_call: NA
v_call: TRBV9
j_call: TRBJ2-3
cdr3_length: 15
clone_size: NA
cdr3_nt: TGCGCCAGCAGCTCCCGGGCCAGCCCCCCAGATACGCAGTATTTT
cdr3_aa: CASSSRASPPDTQYF

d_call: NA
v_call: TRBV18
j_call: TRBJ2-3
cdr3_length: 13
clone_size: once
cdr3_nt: TGTGCCAGCTCGCGGGTCCTCACAGATACGCAGTATTTT
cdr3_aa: CASSRVLTDTQYF

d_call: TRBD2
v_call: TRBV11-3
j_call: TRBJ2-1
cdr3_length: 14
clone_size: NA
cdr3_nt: TGTGCCAGCCGGACTAGCGGGAGACTGAATGAGCAGTTCTTC
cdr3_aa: CASRTSGRLNEQFF

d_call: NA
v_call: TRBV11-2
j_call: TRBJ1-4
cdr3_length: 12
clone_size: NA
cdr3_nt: TGTGCCAGCAGCCCGAACATTGAAAAACTGTTTTTT
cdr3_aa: CASSPNIEKLFF

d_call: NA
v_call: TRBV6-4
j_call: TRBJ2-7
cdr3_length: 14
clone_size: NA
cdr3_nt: TGTGCCAGCAGAGAATACTCAGGGACTGGGGAGCAGTACTTC
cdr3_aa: CASREYSGTGEQYF

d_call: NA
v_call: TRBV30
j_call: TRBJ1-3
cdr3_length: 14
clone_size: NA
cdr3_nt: TGTGCCTGGAGTGGTGGGTCGGGTGGAAACACCATATATTTT
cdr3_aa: CAWSGGSGGNTIYF

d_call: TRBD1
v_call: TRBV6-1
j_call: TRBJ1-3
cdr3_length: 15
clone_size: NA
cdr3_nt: TGTGCCAGCACCCTCACAGGGGGCTTTGGAAACACCATATATTTT
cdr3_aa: CASTLTGGFGNTIYF

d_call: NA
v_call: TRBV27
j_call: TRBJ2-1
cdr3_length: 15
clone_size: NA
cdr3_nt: TGTGCCAGCAGGGAGAGGATCCGCTCCTACAATGAGCAGTTCTTC
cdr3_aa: CASRERIRSYNEQFF

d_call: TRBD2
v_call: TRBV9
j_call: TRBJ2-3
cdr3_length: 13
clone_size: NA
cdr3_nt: TGTGCCAGCAGCGTACGGGGGGTGGATACGCAGTATTTT
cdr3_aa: CASSVRGVDTQYF

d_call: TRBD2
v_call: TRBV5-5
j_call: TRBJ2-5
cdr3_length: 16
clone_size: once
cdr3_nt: TGTGCCAGCAGCTTGCAGGCTAGCGGGTACCAAGAGACCCAGTACTTC
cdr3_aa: CASSLQASGYQETQYF

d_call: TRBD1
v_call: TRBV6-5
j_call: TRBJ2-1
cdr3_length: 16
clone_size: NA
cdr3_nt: TGTGCCAGCAGTTACTCGAGGGACAGGGGAGACAATGAGCAGTTCTTC
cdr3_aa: CASSYSRDRGDNEQFF

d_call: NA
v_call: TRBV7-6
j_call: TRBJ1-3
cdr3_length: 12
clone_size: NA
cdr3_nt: TGTGCCAGCAGCCGGGACATCAACACCATATATTTT
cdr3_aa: CASSRDINTIYF

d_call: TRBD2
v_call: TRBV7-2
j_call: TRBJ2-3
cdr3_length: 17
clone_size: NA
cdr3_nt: TGTGCCAGCAGCTTGGGGTTAGCGGGAGGGGGCACAGATACGCAGTATTTT
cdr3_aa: CASSLGLAGGGTDTQYF

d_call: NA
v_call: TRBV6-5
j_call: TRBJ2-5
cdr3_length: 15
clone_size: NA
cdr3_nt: TGTGCCAGCAGCAACGACGGCCTATTCGGAGAGACCCAGTACTTC
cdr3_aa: CASSNDGLFGETQYF

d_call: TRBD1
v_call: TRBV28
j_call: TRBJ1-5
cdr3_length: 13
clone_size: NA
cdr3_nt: TGTGCCAGCAAGGACAGGGGATTTCAGCCCCAGCATTTT
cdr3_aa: CASKDRGFQPQHF

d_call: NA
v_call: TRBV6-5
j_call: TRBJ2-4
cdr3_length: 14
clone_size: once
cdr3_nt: TGTGCCAGCAGTTCCCAGAGCGGAAAAAACATTCAGTACTTC
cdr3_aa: CASSSQSGKNIQYF

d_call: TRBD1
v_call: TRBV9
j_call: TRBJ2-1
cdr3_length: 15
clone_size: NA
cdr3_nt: TGTGCCAGCAGCGTAGGGACAGGGAGATACAATGAGCAGTTCTTC
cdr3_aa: CASSVGTGRYNEQFF

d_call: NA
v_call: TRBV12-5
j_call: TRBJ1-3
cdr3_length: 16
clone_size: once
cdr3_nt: TGTGCTAGTGGTTTGACGACATCGAGCTCTGGAAACACCATATATTTT
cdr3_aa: CASGLTTSSSGNTIYF

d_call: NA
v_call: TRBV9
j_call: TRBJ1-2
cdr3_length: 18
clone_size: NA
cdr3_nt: TGTGCCAGCAGCGGGGTAGCCTTGGGGCGCGGGGATAACTATGGCTACACCTTC
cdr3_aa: CASSGVALGRGDNYGYTF

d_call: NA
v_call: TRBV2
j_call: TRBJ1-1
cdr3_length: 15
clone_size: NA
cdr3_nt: TGTGCCAGCAGTGATGCGGCCTCGATACAGAATGAAGCTTTCTTT
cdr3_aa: CASSDAASIQNEAFF

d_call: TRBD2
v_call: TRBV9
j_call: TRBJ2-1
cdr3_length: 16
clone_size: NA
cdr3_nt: TGTGCCAGCAGCTTTATAGGGACTAGTTCGTACAATGAGCAGTTCTTC
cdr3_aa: CASSFIGTSSYNEQFF

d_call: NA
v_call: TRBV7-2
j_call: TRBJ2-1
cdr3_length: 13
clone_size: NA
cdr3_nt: TGTGCCAGCAGTCAAGGGGGGCTCAGAAAGCAGTTCTTC
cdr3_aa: CASSQGGLRKQFF

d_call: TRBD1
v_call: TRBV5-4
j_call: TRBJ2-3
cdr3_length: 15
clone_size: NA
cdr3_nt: TGTGCCAGCAGCCCGGACAGGGTACGGACAGATACGCAGTATTTT
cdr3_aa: CASSPDRVRTDTQYF

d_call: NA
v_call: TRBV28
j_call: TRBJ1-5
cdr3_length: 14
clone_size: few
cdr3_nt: TGTGCCAGCAGTTGGTTACCGAGAAATCAGCCCCAGCATTTT
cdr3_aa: CASSWLPRNQPQHF

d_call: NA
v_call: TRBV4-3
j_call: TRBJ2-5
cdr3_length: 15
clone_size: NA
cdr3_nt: TGCGCCAGCAGCCCCCATCTCAGCAGGGAAGAGACCCAGTACTTC
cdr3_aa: CASSPHLSREETQYF

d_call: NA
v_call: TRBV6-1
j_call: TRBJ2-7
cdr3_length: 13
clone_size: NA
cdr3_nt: TGTGCCAGCACCGGAGGGGGGTCCTACGAGCAGTACTTC
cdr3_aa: CASTGGGSYEQYF

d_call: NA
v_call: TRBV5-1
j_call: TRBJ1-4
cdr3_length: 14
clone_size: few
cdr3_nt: TGCGCCAGCAGCGGAGACGGACAGAATGAAAAACTGTTTTTT
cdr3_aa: CASSGDGQNEKLFF

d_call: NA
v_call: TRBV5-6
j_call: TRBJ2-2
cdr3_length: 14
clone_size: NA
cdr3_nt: TGTGCCAGCAGCTTTTGGGTCTCCACCGGGGAGCTGTTTTTT
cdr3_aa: CASSFWVSTGELFF